This T cell receptor (beta chain) was identified in a study of blood T cell repertoires in COVID-19. Authors' methods: By means of reference gene primer amplification, nucleated cell counts were estimated. Libraries were prepared by immunoSEQ multiplex PCR; TCRdb keeps only in-frame clonotypes and omits some of them. Clone size and V and J calls were adopted from that table, with D and trimming inferred from the DNA. Among around 210,000 clones listed, about 90% were seen once. CDR1 and CDR2 from the germline V gene are LNHNV and YYDKDF (reference sequence). CDR3 length: 17 amino acids. J was trimmed by 4 bases and V by 1 base; bases with no gene match: 13.

Sequencing used peripheral blood. V usage is TRBV15 and J usage is TRBJ2-7, with 7 nucleotides matching TRBD2. The receptor comes from a man younger than 35 with active or convalescent COVID-19. The CDR3 loop reads CATSRGGGSSGAYEQYF. The CDR3 DNA sequence: TGTGCCACCAGCAGAGGCGGCGGGAGCTCTGGTGCATACGAGCAGTACTTC.